This T cell receptor beta chain was identified in a study of beta chain features in type 1 diabetes. Overall study: All samples combined gave around 100,000,000 sorted cells for examination. Findings and limits, study-wide: Moderately but significantly shorter TCRB CDR3s were found in Type 1 diabetes patients in all four CD4+ subsets. TCRB repertoires of naive, central memory and Treg cells appeared more similar among patients than among healthy donors.

Every bit of the isolated RNA underwent reverse transcription, so sequencing read expressed TCRB transcripts. Generated by immunoSEQ multiplex PCR, the TCRdb table keeps only in-frame clones and is missing some. The table records tens of thousands of clones, approximately 47% of them present only once. A single heparinised blood sample, averaging roughly 0.11 L, was obtained per donor. Sorting with CD45RO/CCR7/CD25/CD127/CD95/CD27 yielded naive, central memory, regulatory and stem-like memory CD4+ cells. Germline assignment: CDR1 SEHNR and CDR2 FQNEAQ (reference sequence). The CDR3 totals 15 residues. In regard to this clone: Its antigen remains unknown. The germline gene is not matched at one end of the junction; a read error may be the cause.

This clonotype was sampled from a man aged 25-45 years with type 1 diabetes. The sequenced sample consisted of central memory CD4+ T cells from blood. The rearrangement joins TRBV7-9 to TRBJ1-6, with 7 nucleotides matching TRBD1. The CDR3 loop is CTSSAGTELFTALHF. The CDR3 nucleotides are TGTACCAGCAGCGCCGGGACAGAATTATTCACGGCCCTCCACTTT.